This passage covers 14 T cell receptor beta chains from one sample sequenced in a study of identical twins. TCRdb re-called the 5' RACE reads through MiXCR, storing one row per CDR3 protein. This table has roughly 1.6 million distinct CDR3 sequences, about 32% appearing once. The source material was cord blood. The source is a newborn girl in good health.

Notes on this clonotype: This may come from a read error, since a much larger clone is one base off. The conserved phenylalanine or tryptophan is not found at the CDR3 terminus, so this likely reflects a read error. This chain uses TRBV12-3 or TRBV12-4 with TRBJ1-2, with a weak D call TRBD1 (5 bases). V was shortened by 7 bases and J by 1 base, with 13 bases between the two germline ends. The CDR3 spans 14 residues. CDR3 in DNA: TGTGCCAGCAAGCCCCGCAGGGTTAACTATGGCTACACCCTC. Amino acids: CASKPRRVNYGYTL.

Turning to this clonotype: This could be a read error, since a much larger clone is one nucleotide away. The rearrangement joins TRBV28 to TRBJ2-3; 7 nucleotides match TRBD2. This CDR3 is built from 12 residues. The junction had 9 bases not matched to a gene; V was cut back by 8 bases and J by 10 bases. Germline CDR1 and CDR2: MDHEN and SYDVKM. The CDR3 is CASALSAGAQYF. For the CDR3, the DNA is TGTGCCAGCGCCTTATCCGCGGGAGCGCAGTATTTT. Complete variable domain (other parts from reference TRBV28 and TRBJ2-3): DVKVTQSSRYLVKRTGEKVFLECVQDMDHENMFWYRQDPGLGLRLIYFSYDVKMKEKGDIPEGYSVSREKKERFSLILESASTNQTSMYLCASALSAGAQYFGPGTRLTVL.

This clonotype has a handful of counts. The genes are TRBV20-1 and TRBJ1-1; D unclear. Germline-derived CDR1 and CDR2 are DFQATT and SNEGSKA (reference sequence). V dropped 4 bases and J dropped 0 bases, with 18 bases sitting between them. This CDR3 has 16 residues. CDR3 sequence reads: CSAKGLLGMVNTEAFF. In DNA, the CDR3 is TGCAGTGCTAAAGGGTTGTTGGGGATGGTGAACACTGAAGCTTTCTTT.

The chain joins TRBV20-1 to TRBJ2-1; D possibly uses TRBD1 or TRBD2 (5 bases each). This CDR3 spans 13 amino acids. V lost 3 bases, J lost 4 bases, and 10 bases lay in between. Germline CDR1 DFQATT, CDR2 SNEGSKA (reference sequence). The CDR3 DNA reads as TGCAGTGCTAGTGTGGGGGTATACAATGAGCAGTTCTTC. As protein: CSASVGVYNEQFF.

In its sample, this clonotype was seen a few times. Possible read error: a much larger clone is one base away. The chain carries TRBV10-3 and TRBJ2-4; D is uncertain. Germline CDR1 is ENHRY and CDR2 is SYGVKD. This CDR3 spans 16 amino acids. The CDR3: CAISEGSPRTKNIQSF. The CDR3 DNA reads as TGTGCCATCAGTGAGGGCAGCCCAAGAACCAAAAACATTCAGTCCTTC.

Of note for this clonotype: A read error may explain this, as a much larger clone is one base away. The V gene is TRBV28, the J gene TRBJ2-3; 11 nucleotides agree with TRBD2. The germline V gene has CDR1 MDHEN and CDR2 SYDVKM. CDR3 length: 18 amino acids. CDR3 region: CASTTGTSGRSLTDAQYF. In DNA, the CDR3 is TGTGCCAGCACCACGGGAACTAGCGGGAGAAGTTTAACAGATGCGCAGTATTTT.

For the CDR3, the DNA is TGTGCCAGCTCACCAAGTGGCGGGCAGTACTTC. Its protein is CASSPSGGQYF. The rearrangement joins TRBV18 to TRBJ2-7; D remains unclear. Germline CDR1 KGHSH, CDR2 LQKENI. The CDR3 has 11 residues. V was clipped by 2 bases and J by 9 bases, with 8 bases between them. The full variable domain, its missing parts supplied by reference TRBV18 and TRBJ2-7, is NAGVMQNPRHLVRRRGQEARLRCSPMKGHSHVYWYRQLPEEGLKFMVYLQKENIIDESGMPKERFSAEFPKEGPSILRIQQVVRGDSAAYFCASSPSGGQYFGPGTRLTVT.

This clonotype came up a few times. The chain employs TRBV5-5 and TRBJ1-5; D is perhaps TRBD1 (5 bases). The CDR3 extends over 14 amino acids. V dropped 4 bases and J dropped 9 bases, with 17 bases sitting between them. The germline V gene encodes CDR1 SGHKS and CDR2 YYEKEE (reference sequence). The chain's CDR3 is CASSPGHINGPQHF. The CDR3 DNA reads as TGTGCCAGCAGCCCCGGACATATTAATGGGCCCCAGCATTTT.

This clonotype was counted a few times. This chain connects TRBV15 to TRBJ2-3; TRBD2 might be the D (6 bases). V dropped 5 bases and J dropped 0 bases, with 18 bases sitting between them. Germline CDR1 is LNHNV and CDR2 is YYDKDF (reference sequence). This CDR3 is built from 17 residues. Here the CDR3 reads CATSVRWGVTSTDTQYF. CDR3 bases: TGTGCCACCAGCGTAAGATGGGGGGTCACTAGCACAGATACGCAGTATTTT.

Comments on this clonotype: The junction differs from germline at one of its ends, possibly a read error. J is TRBJ2-2 and V is TRBV7-2; D is possibly TRBD1 or TRBD2 (6 bases each). Germline assignment: CDR1 SGHTA and CDR2 FQGNSA. The length of the CDR3 is 16 residues. CDR3 sequence reads: CASSLVWGANTGELFF. DNA for the CDR3: TGCGCCAGCAGCTTAGTTTGGGGGGCTAACACCGGGGAGCTGTTTTTT.

This clonotype was detected only a few times. This rearrangement joins TRBV20-1 to TRBJ2-7, with D unresolved. This CDR3 is 13 amino acids long. The germline CDR1 and CDR2 sequences are DFQATT and SNEGSKA (reference sequence). V lost 1 base to trimming and J lost 0 bases, with 7 bases between them. The CDR3 DNA follows: TGCAGTGCTAGAGCGGCCGTCTCCTACGAGCAGTACTTC. It specifies CSARAAVSYEQYF.

V and J are TRBV9 and TRBJ2-3; 7 positions agree with TRBD2. Germline V gives CDR1 SGDLS, CDR2 YYNGEE. V dropped 3 bases and J dropped 1; count of bases not matched to a gene: 8. The CDR3 has 16 amino acids. Here the CDR3 DNA reads TGTGCCAGCAGCGAGATCGGGGGGTTACGCACAGATACGCAGTATTTT. Amino acids: CASSEIGGLRTDTQYF.

The CDR3 nucleotides are TGTGCCAGCAGCCGGTCCGGGACTAGCGGGGATGAGCAGTTCTTC. This translates into CASSRSGTSGDEQFF. This chain joins TRBV3-1 and TRBJ2-1; 13 bases align to TRBD2. The CDR3 has 15 amino acids. After removal of 4 bases from V and 8 bases from J, the junction contained 5 bases not matched to a gene. Per the germline V gene, CDR1 is LGHDT and CDR2 is YNNKEL (reference sequence).

This chain connects TRBV5-6 to TRBJ2-7; 10 bases line up with TRBD1. V trimming: 1 base; J trimming: 7 bases; junction bases outside the gene matches: 5. CDR3 length equals 14 residues. Per the germline V gene, CDR1 is SGHDT and CDR2 is YYEEEE. The DNA for the CDR3 is TGTGCCAGCAGCTTGATCGACAGGGGGCGTGAGCAGTACTTC. Its translation is CASSLIDRGREQYF.